The 20 T cell receptor beta chains below come from one sample, sequenced in a study of long-term antiretroviral therapy in people with HIV (dated by TCRdb to the early 2020s). The immunoSEQ hsTCRB v3.0 assay was used at survey level resolution to sequence the TRB variable region. TCRdb re-hosts the immuneACCESS table, in-frame sequences only. Its copies lack some clones; in the studies checked, an unresolved V gene accounts for under half of them, and the cause for the rest is not known. This sample is represented by some 12,000 clones; approximately 80% of them were singletons. Of the sample, about an eighth falls within the top ten clones. The specimen comprised unsorted PBMCs, sampled 1.2 years after starting antiretroviral therapy. Receptors originate from a man between 35 and 55 years old with HIV.

About this clone: Other DNA sequences in this sample translate to the same CDR3. The chain has TRBV5-1 and TRBJ2-1, with D possibly TRBD1 on 6 matching bases. The CDR3 length is 15 residues. Germline-derived CDR1 and CDR2 are SGHRS and YFSETQ. The V end lost 4 bases, the J end lost 0 bases, and 11 bases lay between the germline ends. CDR3 DNA: TGCGCCAGCAGCGAAGGGACAAGCTCCTACAATGAGCAGTTCTTC. Protein product: CASSEGTSSYNEQFF.

This chain uses TRBV7-8 with TRBJ2-1; TRBD2 agrees at 9 bases. The CDR3 sequence is 15 residues long. The junction had 6 bases not matched to a gene; V was cut back by 1 base and J by 8 bases. Germline CDR1 and CDR2: SGHVS and FQNEAQ. In DNA, the CDR3 is TGTGCCAGCAGCTTAGAGTGGGTAGCGGGGGATGAGCAGTTCTTC. The encoded protein is CASSLEWVAGDEQFF.

CDR3 nucleotide sequence: TGTGCTAGTGGCCCCGGACAGGGACGTAACACTGAAGCTTTCTTT. It specifies CASGPGQGRNTEAFF. The chain links TRBV12-5 to TRBJ1-1; 8 bases are a match to TRBD1. Germline-derived CDR1 and CDR2 are LGHNT and FRNRAP. Germline trimming cut 6 bases from V and 2 bases from J; bases unmatched to any gene: 8. CDR3 length: 15 residues.

This clone has a handful of counts. The chain carries TRBV4-3 and TRBJ1-5, with unresolved D. V shed 0 bases and J shed 2 bases, with 8 bases lying between them. CDR1 and CDR2 (germline): LGHNA, YSLEER. The CDR3 spans 15 residues. CDR3 coding DNA: TGCGCCAGCAGCCAAGACGTGGGTGGCAATCAGCCCCAGCATTTT. It encodes CASSQDVGGNQPQHF.

The chain links TRBV4-3 to TRBJ1-1; D possibly corresponds to TRBD1 (6 bases). Germline values: CDR1 LGHNA, CDR2 YSLEER. The ends were cut back, 1 base at V and 1 base at J, with 10 bases in the middle. CDR3 length equals 15 residues. In DNA form, the CDR3 reads TGCGCCAGCAGCCAAGGCTGGGGGCCGAACACTGAAGCTTTCTTT. Translated, it gives CASSQGWGPNTEAFF.

This clone was seen just once. The chain employs TRBV7-2 and TRBJ1-2; TRBD1 is a possible D gene (5 bases). Germline V CDR1 and CDR2: SGHTA, FQGNSA. V shed 1 base and J shed 0 bases, with 12 bases lying between them. CDR3 length: 16 amino acids. CDR3 residues: CASSLGDRFPNYGYTF. The CDR3 DNA sequence: TGTGCCAGCAGCTTAGGGGACCGATTCCCTAACTATGGCTACACCTTC.

V gene TRBV19 combines with J gene TRBJ1-4; 9 bases line up with TRBD1. Trimming removed 10 bases from V and 8 bases from J; junction bases left unmatched: 8. The CDR3 loop spans 13 amino acids. Per germline, CDR1 LNHDA and CDR2 SQIVND (reference sequence). CDR3 amino acids: CATQQGALEKLFF. In DNA, the CDR3 is TGTGCCACCCAACAGGGGGCATTAGAAAAACTGTTTTTT.

V usage is TRBV14 and J usage is TRBJ2-1, with a possible D match to TRBD2 (7 bases). V lost 6 bases and J 4 bases, leaving 16 bases between the germline ends. This CDR3 region has 15 residues. Per germline, CDR1 SGHDN and CDR2 FVKESK. CDR3 sequence (DNA): TGTGCCAGCAGTTTAAGGGGGGGGCTTTACAATGAGCAGTTCTTC. It specifies CASSLRGGLYNEQFF.

CDR3 in amino acids: CASSFTTGFDEQYF. The CDR3 DNA sequence: TGTGCCAGCAGTTTCACAACAGGGTTTGACGAGCAGTACTTC. V usage is TRBV6-5 and J usage is TRBJ2-7, with D possibly matching TRBD1 (6 bases). CDR3 length equals 14 residues. Trimming removed 4 bases at V and 5 bases at J, with 15 bases between. Germline values: CDR1 MNHEY, CDR2 SVGAGI.

The chain couples TRBV5-1 to TRBJ1-2; the match to TRBD1 covers 8 bases. The germline V gene has CDR1 SGHRS and CDR2 YFSETQ. The CDR3 totals 16 residues. V was clipped by 4 bases and J by 4 bases; unmatched bases: 12. The CDR3 DNA reads TGCGCCAGCAGCGCGACTACCCAGGGGGCGCGCTATGGCTACACCTTC. It is translated as CASSATTQGARYGYTF.

The V and J genes are TRBV27 and TRBJ1-5, with TRBD1 matching 8 bases. CDR3 length equals 16 residues. Germline assignment: CDR1 MNHEY and CDR2 SMNVEV (reference sequence). With 6 bases clipped from V and 0 bases from J, the junction kept 7 bases outside the gene matches. This chain's CDR3 is CASSLTGAYSNQPQHF. CDR3 nucleotides: TGTGCCAGCAGCCTGACAGGGGCCTATAGCAATCAGCCCCAGCATTTT.

The chain joins TRBV20-1 to TRBJ1-2; possible D gene TRBD1, 5 bases. From germline, CDR1 is DFQATT and CDR2 SNEGSKA (reference sequence). The CDR3 contains 11 residues. V lost 3 bases to trimming and J lost 7 bases, with 9 bases between them. This CDR3 reads CSASLQGGYTF. The CDR3 nucleotides read TGCAGTGCTAGTCTGCAGGGTGGCTACACCTTC.

This clone has a handful of counts. The V and J genes are TRBV19 and TRBJ2-1, with TRBD2 matching over 8 bases. From germline, CDR1 is LNHDA and CDR2 SQIVND (reference sequence). This CDR3 is built from 12 residues. The junction had 9 bases not matched to a gene; V was cut back by 10 bases and J by 10 bases. CDR3 residues: CATERGPGEQFF. The DNA for the CDR3 is TGTGCCACTGAGCGGGGGCCCGGGGAGCAGTTCTTC.

The chain carries TRBV27 and TRBJ1-1, with TRBD1 identical over 7 bases. Germline CDR1 is MNHEY and CDR2 is SMNVEV (reference sequence). With 5 bases clipped from V and 0 bases from J, the junction kept 24 bases outside the gene matches. The CDR3 spans 21 residues. The CDR3 DNA reads as TGTGCCAGCAGTGTCCCAGGGACAGTTCCTAAACTACACCCCCTGAACACTGAAGCTTTCTTT. It codes for CASSVPGTVPKLHPLNTEAFF.

The chain has TRBV5-1 and TRBJ2-7; TRBD1 matches 7 bases. CDR1 and CDR2 from the germline V gene are SGHRS and YFSETQ. The CDR3 sequence is 15 residues long. The V segment lost 0 bases and the J segment 6 bases; nucleotides outside the gene matches: 9. The CDR3 sequence: CASSLGTGWSSEQYF. The CDR3 DNA reads TGCGCCAGCAGCTTGGGGACAGGATGGTCTAGCGAGCAGTACTTC.

This clone showed up just once. The genes are TRBV19 and TRBJ1-5; no definite D call. Trimming removed 3 bases from V and 6 bases from J, with 6 bases in between. The CDR3 spans 12 residues. Germline V gene lookup returns CDR1 LNHDA and CDR2 SQIVND (reference sequence). CDR3: CASSIGVQPQHF. CDR3 nucleotide sequence: TGTGCCAGTAGTATTGGGGTTCAGCCCCAGCATTTT.

The chain employs TRBV30 and TRBJ2-7; 9 nucleotides agree with TRBD1. Per germline, CDR1 GTSNPN and CDR2 SVGIG (reference sequence). With 7 bases clipped from V and 3 bases from J, the junction kept 7 bases outside the gene matches. The CDR3 is 13 residues long. The DNA for the CDR3 is TGTGCCTTCTCCGGGACAGGGATCTACGAGCAGTACTTC. Its protein is CAFSGTGIYEQYF.

The chain carries TRBV11-3 and TRBJ2-1, with 8 bases fitting TRBD2. V was pared by 1 base and J by 3 bases, with 2 bases of the junction left unmatched. CDR3 length: 15 amino acids. CDR1 and CDR2 (germline): SGHNT, YENEEA. As DNA, the CDR3 is TGTGCCAGCAGCTTAGGTACTAGCGGCTACAATGAGCAGTTCTTC. It specifies CASSLGTSGYNEQFF.

The chain is built from TRBV18 and TRBJ1-4; unclear D gene. Germline CDR1 is KGHSH and CDR2 is LQKENI. The CDR3 has 15 amino acids. Between the trimmed V and J ends, which lost 3 bases and 8 bases, there was a span of 16 bases. The chain's CDR3 is CASSPARGWGEKLFF. The CDR3 nucleotides read TGTGCCAGCTCACCGGCCAGAGGGTGGGGAGAAAAACTGTTTTTT.

The chain uses TRBV6-5 and TRBJ1-3; D is perhaps TRBD1 (6 bases). V was clipped by 2 bases and J by 4 bases, with 12 bases between them. The CDR3 loop spans 15 amino acids. Germline V CDR1 and CDR2: MNHEY, SVGAGI. The CDR3 is CASSYSRGTGNTIYF. CDR3 bases: TGTGCCAGCAGTTACAGCAGGGGTACGGGAAACACCATATATTTT.